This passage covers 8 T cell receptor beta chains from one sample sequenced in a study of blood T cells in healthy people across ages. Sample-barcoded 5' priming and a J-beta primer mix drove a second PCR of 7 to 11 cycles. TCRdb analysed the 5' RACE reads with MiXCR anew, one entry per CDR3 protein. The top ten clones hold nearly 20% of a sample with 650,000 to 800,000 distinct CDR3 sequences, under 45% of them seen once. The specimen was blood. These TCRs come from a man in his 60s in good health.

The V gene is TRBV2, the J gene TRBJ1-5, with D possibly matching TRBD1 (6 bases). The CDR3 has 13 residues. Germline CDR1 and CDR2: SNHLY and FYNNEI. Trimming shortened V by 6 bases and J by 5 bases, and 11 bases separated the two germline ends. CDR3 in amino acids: CASRRGSDQPQHF. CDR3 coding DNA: TGTGCCAGCAGAAGGGGGAGCGATCAGCCCCAGCATTTT.

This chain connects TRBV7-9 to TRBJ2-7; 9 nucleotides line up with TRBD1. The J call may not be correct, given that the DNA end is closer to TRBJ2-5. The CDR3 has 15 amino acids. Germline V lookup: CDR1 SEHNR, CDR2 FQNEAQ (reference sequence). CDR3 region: CASSLAQGAMETQYF. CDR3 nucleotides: TGTGCCAGCAGCTTAGCACAGGGGGCGATGGAGACCCAGTACTTC.

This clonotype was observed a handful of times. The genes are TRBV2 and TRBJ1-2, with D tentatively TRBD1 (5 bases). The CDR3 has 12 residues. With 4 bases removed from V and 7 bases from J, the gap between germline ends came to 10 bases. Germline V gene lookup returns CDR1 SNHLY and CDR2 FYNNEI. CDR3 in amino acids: CASSGQIFGYTF. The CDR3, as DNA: TGTGCCAGCAGTGGACAGATTTTTGGCTACACCTTC. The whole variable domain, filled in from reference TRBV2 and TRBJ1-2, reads EPEVTQTPSHQVTQMGQEVILRCVPISNHLYFYWYRQILGQKVEFLVSFYNNEISEKSEIFDDQFSVERPDGSNFTLKIRSTKLEDSAMYFCASSGQIFGYTFGSGTRLTVV.

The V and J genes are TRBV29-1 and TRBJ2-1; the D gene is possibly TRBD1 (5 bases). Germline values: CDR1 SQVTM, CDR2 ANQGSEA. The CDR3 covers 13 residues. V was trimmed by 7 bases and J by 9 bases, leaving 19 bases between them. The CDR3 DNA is TGCAGCGGACGACATCAAAGGGGTCGTGAGCAGTTCTTC. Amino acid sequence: CSGRHQRGREQFF.

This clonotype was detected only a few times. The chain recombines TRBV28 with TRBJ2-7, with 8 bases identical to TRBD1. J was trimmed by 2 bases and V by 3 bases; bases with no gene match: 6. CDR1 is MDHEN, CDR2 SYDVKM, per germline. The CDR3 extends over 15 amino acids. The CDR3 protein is CASSFGQGQTYEQYF. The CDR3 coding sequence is TGTGCCAGCAGTTTTGGACAGGGTCAAACCTACGAGCAGTACTTC.

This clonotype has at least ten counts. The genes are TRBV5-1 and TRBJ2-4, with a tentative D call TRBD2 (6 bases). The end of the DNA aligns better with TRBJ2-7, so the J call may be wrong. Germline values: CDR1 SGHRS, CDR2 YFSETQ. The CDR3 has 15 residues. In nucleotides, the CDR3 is TGCGCCAGCAGCTTGGACCGGGGGAGCTTCTACGAGCAGTACTTC. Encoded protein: CASSLDRGSFYEQYF.

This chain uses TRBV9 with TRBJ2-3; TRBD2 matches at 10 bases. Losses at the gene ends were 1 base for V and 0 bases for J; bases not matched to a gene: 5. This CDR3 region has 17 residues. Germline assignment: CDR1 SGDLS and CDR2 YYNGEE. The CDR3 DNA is TGTGCCAGCAGCGTAACACCTAGCGGGGGAAGCACAGATACGCAGTATTTT. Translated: CASSVTPSGGSTDTQYF.

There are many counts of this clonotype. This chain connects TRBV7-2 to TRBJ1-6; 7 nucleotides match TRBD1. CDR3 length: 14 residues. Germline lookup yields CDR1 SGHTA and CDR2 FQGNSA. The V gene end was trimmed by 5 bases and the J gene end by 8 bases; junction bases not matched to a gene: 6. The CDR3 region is CASSPRTGDSPLHF. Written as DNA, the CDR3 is TGTGCCAGCAGCCCTCGAACAGGGGATTCACCCCTCCACTTT.